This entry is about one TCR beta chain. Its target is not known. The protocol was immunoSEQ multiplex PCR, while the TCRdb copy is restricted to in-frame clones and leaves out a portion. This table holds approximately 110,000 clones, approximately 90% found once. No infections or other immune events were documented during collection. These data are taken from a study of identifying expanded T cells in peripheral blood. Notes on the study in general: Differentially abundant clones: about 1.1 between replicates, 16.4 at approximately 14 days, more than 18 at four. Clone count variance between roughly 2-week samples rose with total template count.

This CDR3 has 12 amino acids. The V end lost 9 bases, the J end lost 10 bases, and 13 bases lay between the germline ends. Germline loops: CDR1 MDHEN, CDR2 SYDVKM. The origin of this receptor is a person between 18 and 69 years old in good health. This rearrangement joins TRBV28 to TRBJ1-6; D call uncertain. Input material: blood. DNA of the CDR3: TGTGCCAGTGCACCCCCGATCTCACCCCTCCACTTT. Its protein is CASAPPISPLHF.